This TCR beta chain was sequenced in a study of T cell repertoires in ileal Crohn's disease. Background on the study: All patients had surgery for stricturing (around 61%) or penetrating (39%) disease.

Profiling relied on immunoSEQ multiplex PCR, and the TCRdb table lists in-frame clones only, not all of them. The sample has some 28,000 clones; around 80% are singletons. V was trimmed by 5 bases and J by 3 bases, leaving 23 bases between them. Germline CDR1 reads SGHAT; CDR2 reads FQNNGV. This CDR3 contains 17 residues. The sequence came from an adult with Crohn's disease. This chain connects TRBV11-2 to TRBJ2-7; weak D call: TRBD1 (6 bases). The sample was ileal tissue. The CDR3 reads CASSPEGRQDQLYEQYF. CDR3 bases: TGTGCCAGCAGCCCAGAAGGTAGACAGGACCAACTCTACGAGCAGTACTTC.